A single sample is the source of the 27 T cell receptor beta chains below, sequenced in a study of T-cell reconstitution after alpha-beta-depleted transplantation in children. Molecular barcoding with unique molecular identifiers was used for the TCRbeta library. TCRdb recomputed calls from the PCR reads with MiXCR, one row per CDR3 protein. The sample has 250,000 to 300,000 distinct CDR3 sequences, 10% seen once. Source: PBMCs, taken before TCRalphabeta/CD19-depleted stem cell transplant. All receptors derive from a boy younger than two with acute myeloid leukemia, due to receive a stem cell transplant.

This clonotype showed up many times. The chain couples TRBV28 to TRBJ1-4; D uncertain. CDR1 is MDHEN, CDR2 SYDVKM, per germline. This CDR3 spans 15 amino acids. The ends were cut back, 1 base at V and 4 bases at J, with 10 bases in the middle. CDR3 sequence: CASSLSGSSNEKLFF. The CDR3, as DNA: TGTGCCAGCAGTTTATCAGGCAGTAGTAATGAAAAACTGTTTTTT. Looking up the rest from reference TRBV28 and TRBJ1-4 gives the full variable domain: DVKVTQSSRYLVKRTGEKVFLECVQDMDHENMFWYRQDPGLGLRLIYFSYDVKMKEKGDIPEGYSVSREKKERFSLILESASTNQTSMYLCASSLSGSSNEKLFFGSGTQLSVL.

At least ten counts were recorded for this clonotype. The V call is TRBV7-9, the J call TRBJ2-1; D is perhaps TRBD2 (6 bases). CDR1 is SEHNR and CDR2 is FQNEAQ in the germline V gene (reference sequence). The CDR3 contains 13 residues. The V and J ends lost 2 bases and 15 bases respectively, with 17 bases between them. The CDR3 coding sequence is TGTGCCAGCAGCTTAATCCGGGAGCGGTTGCGGTTCTTC. Protein: CASSLIRERLRFF. The full variable domain, in which reference TRBV7-9 and TRBJ2-1 provide the parts outside the CDR3, is DTGVSQNPRHKITKRGQNVTFRCDPISEHNRLYWYRQTLGQGPEFLTYFQNEAQLEKSRLLSDRFSAERPKGSFSTLEIQRTEQGDSAMYLCASSLIRERLRFFGPGTRLTVL.

The chain couples TRBV9 to TRBJ2-3; 7 bases are a match to TRBD2. Trimming at V came to 0 bases and at J to 6 bases, leaving 10 bases not matched to a gene. Germline CDR1 reads SGDLS; CDR2 reads YYNGEE. This CDR3 is 16 amino acids long. CDR3 sequence reads: CASSVGGGFRGDTQYF. The CDR3 DNA is TGTGCCAGCAGCGTAGGGGGGGGGTTTCGTGGGGATACGCAGTATTTT. Complete variable domain (other parts from reference TRBV9 and TRBJ2-3): DSGVTQTPKHLITATGQRVTLRCSPRSGDLSVYWYQQSLDQGLQFLIQYYNGEERAKGNILERFSAQQFPDLHSELNLSSLELGDSALYFCASSVGGGFRGDTQYFGPGTRLTVL.

This clonotype was picked up a small number of times. The rearrangement uses TRBV29-1 and TRBJ2-7, with 7 bases that match TRBD1. CDR3 length equals 13 residues. The germline gives CDR1 SQVTM, CDR2 ANQGSEA. Unmatched junction bases numbered 6, after V lost 7 bases and J lost 0 bases. CDR3 DNA sequence: TGCAGCGCCACCGGGACAGCCTCCTACGAGCAGTACTTC. Encoded protein: CSATGTASYEQYF.

At least ten counts were recorded for this clonotype. V gene TRBV28 combines with J gene TRBJ2-1; weak D call: TRBD1 (5 bases). The CDR3 runs to 14 residues. V was shortened by 4 bases and J by 4 bases, with 11 bases between the two germline ends. Germline assignment: CDR1 MDHEN and CDR2 SYDVKM. The DNA of the CDR3 is TGTGCCAGCAGTTACAGGTCCCAATACAATGAGCAGTTCTTC. Its protein is CASSYRSQYNEQFF. Complete variable domain (other parts from reference TRBV28 and TRBJ2-1): DVKVTQSSRYLVKRTGEKVFLECVQDMDHENMFWYRQDPGLGLRLIYFSYDVKMKEKGDIPEGYSVSREKKERFSLILESASTNQTSMYLCASSYRSQYNEQFFGPGTRLTVL.

CDR3 sequence (DNA): TGTGCCAGCAGTCCACCGGGACTAGCTATAGATACGCAGTATTTT. Translating it yields CASSPPGLAIDTQYF. This rearrangement joins TRBV12-3 or TRBV12-4 to TRBJ2-3, with 9 nucleotides matching TRBD2. V shed 5 bases, J shed 5 bases, and the junction held 8 bases outside the gene matches. The CDR3 extends over 15 amino acids.

In regard to this clonotype: Possible read error: a much larger clone is one base away. The V and J genes are TRBV12-3 or TRBV12-4 and TRBJ2-3; TRBD1 agrees at 9 bases. The CDR3 runs to 13 residues. The CDR3 nucleotides are TGTGCCAGAAGTTCGAGGGACAGGGTAGCGCAGTATTTT. Protein: CARSSRDRVAQYF.

This clonotype was seen at least ten times. The chain employs TRBV28 and TRBJ2-7; 10 nucleotides line up with TRBD1. The length of the CDR3 is 15 residues. Germline CDR1 reads MDHEN; CDR2 reads SYDVKM. V lost 5 bases and J lost 2; bases outside the gene matches: 6. CDR3 coding DNA: TGTGCCAGCAGTCCTGGGACAGGGGTCGCCTACGAGCAGTACTTC. Amino acid sequence: CASSPGTGVAYEQYF.

At least ten counts were recorded for this clonotype. The chain combines TRBV7-3 with TRBJ2-3, with TRBD2 matching 8 bases. Germline CDR1 and CDR2: SGHTA and FQGTGA. The CDR3 has 15 residues. The junction had 4 bases not matched to a gene; V was cut back by 5 bases and J by 0 bases. As DNA, the CDR3 is TGTGCCAGCAGCCCCGTAGCGGGGAGCACAGATACGCAGTATTTT. Translating gives CASSPVAGSTDTQYF.

This clonotype was recorded many times. This chain connects TRBV12-3 or TRBV12-4 to TRBJ2-7; 11 bases are shared with TRBD1. CDR3 size: 17 residues. J gave up 2 bases and V 8 bases, and 14 bases lay outside the gene matches. The CDR3 sequence: CASGSSGTGGRTYEQYF. Written as DNA, the CDR3 is TGTGCCAGCGGGAGTTCCGGGACAGGGGGTCGAACCTACGAGCAGTACTTC.

This clonotype was detected ten times or more. The chain carries TRBV27 and TRBJ1-1; D is perhaps TRBD1 (6 bases). Germline V CDR1 and CDR2: MNHEY, SMNVEV (reference sequence). This CDR3 is 18 amino acids long. The V gene lost 2 bases and the J gene lost 4 bases, with 23 bases spanning the gap. This CDR3 is CASSLKVRGYGFVTEAFF. The DNA for the CDR3 is TGTGCCAGCAGTTTAAAAGTAAGGGGGTATGGGTTCGTCACTGAAGCTTTCTTT.

V and J are TRBV3-1 and TRBJ2-2, with D possibly being TRBD2 (5 bases). Germline CDR1 LGHDT, CDR2 YNNKEL (reference sequence). Trimming cost V 4 bases and J 2 bases, with 14 bases left between them. The CDR3 length is 16 residues. This CDR3 is CASSRPRTSNTGELFF. The CDR3 nucleotides are TGTGCCAGCAGCCGCCCTCGGACTTCTAACACCGGGGAGCTGTTTTTT.

This clonotype was seen many times. This chain joins TRBV6-6 and TRBJ2-7, with D tentatively TRBD1 (5 bases). Trimming pared 7 bases from V and 0 bases from J, leaving 10 bases between. Per the germline V gene, CDR1 is MNHNY and CDR2 is SVGAGI (reference sequence). The CDR3 covers 13 residues. CDR3 coding DNA: TGTGCCAGCAAGGGGCTCGACTCCTACGAGCAGTACTTC. This sequence encodes CASKGLDSYEQYF.

This clonotype was detected many times. This sequence joins TRBV4-3 and TRBJ2-3; 7 positions match TRBD2. Germline values: CDR1 LGHNA, CDR2 YSLEER. There are 16 residues in the CDR3. The V segment lost 1 base and the J segment 7 bases; nucleotides outside the gene matches: 11. This CDR3 is CASSQVAGLPLNTQYF. CDR3 bases: TGCGCCAGCAGCCAAGTTGCGGGACTACCGTTGAATACGCAGTATTTT.

The gene calls are TRBV7-2 and TRBJ2-5; D gene ambiguous. V was cut by 5 bases and J by 2 bases, with 18 bases left in between. The CDR3 has 16 amino acids. The V gene's germline CDR1 is SGHTA and CDR2 FQGNSA. CDR3 amino acids: CASSQDFARHQETQYF. The CDR3 nucleotides read TGTGCCAGCAGCCAGGATTTTGCGCGACATCAAGAGACCCAGTACTTC.

This clonotype was seen at least ten times. J is TRBJ1-1 and V is TRBV7-9; no firm D call. The CDR3 is made up of 17 amino acids. V was shortened by 2 bases and J by 5 bases, with 21 bases between the two germline ends. Germline V lookup: CDR1 SEHNR, CDR2 FQNEAQ (reference sequence). CDR3 nucleotides: TGTGCCAGCAGCTTATCCCACCCGACGTTCCTAGGGACTGAAGCTTTCTTT. It specifies CASSLSHPTFLGTEAFF.

The V and J genes are TRBV6-5 and TRBJ1-5, with D perhaps matching TRBD1 (6 bases). Germline V gene data show CDR1 as MNHEY and CDR2 as SVGAGI. The CDR3 is 14 residues long. V was trimmed by 2 bases and J by 7 bases, leaving 12 bases between them. CDR3 region: CASSYRGNWQPQHF. CDR3 DNA sequence: TGTGCCAGCAGTTACAGGGGGAATTGGCAGCCCCAGCATTTT.

This clonotype has a count of ten or more. The gene calls are TRBV5-1 and TRBJ2-1, with 7 bases fitting TRBD1. With V trimmed by 3 bases and J by 4 bases, 7 bases remained unmatched. Germline CDR1 SGHRS, CDR2 YFSETQ. The CDR3 is 15 amino acids. The CDR3 protein is CASSSTGTVYNEQFF. CDR3 nucleotide sequence: TGCGCCAGCAGCTCCACCGGGACAGTGTACAATGAGCAGTTCTTC.

This clonotype was seen many times. This may arise from a read error, as a much more abundant clone is one base away. The chain is built from TRBV11-3 and TRBJ2-7; the match to TRBD2 covers 10 bases. J lost 2 bases, V lost 3 bases, and 1 base had no gene match. In germline, CDR1 is SGHNT, CDR2 YENEEA. The CDR3 runs to 14 residues. CDR3 amino acids: CASSFLAGAYEQYF. CDR3 in DNA: TGTGCCAGCAGCTTTCTAGCGGGAGCCTACGAGCAGTACTTC.

This clonotype was observed many times. This rearrangement joins TRBV7-2 to TRBJ2-1; D is unclear. Germline V gives CDR1 SGHTA, CDR2 FQGNSA. The CDR3 is 14 residues long. V lost 5 bases and J lost 0, with 8 bases in between. The CDR3 DNA reads TGTGCCAGCAGCCTTAAGAGCTCCTACAATGAGCAGTTCTTC. It yields the protein CASSLKSSYNEQFF.

This clonotype occurred many times. The J gene is TRBJ2-2, the V gene TRBV7-6; TRBD2 matches 7 bases. Germline CDR1 and CDR2: SGHVS and FNYEAQ. J lost 3 bases, V lost 0 bases, and 7 bases had no gene match. This CDR3 spans 17 amino acids. The CDR3 DNA follows: TGTGCCAGCAGCTTAGCGAGGGGACGGGAGGACACCGGGGAGCTGTTTTTT. This encodes CASSLARGREDTGELFF.

This clonotype appeared a few times. This chain connects TRBV27 to TRBJ2-7, with D maybe TRBD1 (6 bases). CDR1 is MNHEY and CDR2 is SMNVEV in the germline V gene (reference sequence). V was trimmed by 3 bases and J by 4 bases, leaving 13 bases between them. CDR3 length equals 14 residues. For the CDR3, the DNA is TGTGCCAGCAGTTTCTCCAGGGGCTCGTACGAGCAGTACTTC. Its protein is CASSFSRGSYEQYF.

V is TRBV12-3 or TRBV12-4 and J is TRBJ2-1, with 7 bases that match TRBD2. V lost 3 bases and J lost 12; bases outside the gene matches: 11. This CDR3 has 14 amino acids. The CDR3 DNA is TGTGCCAGCAGTTTGTGGGGGGGACCGGGGGGGCAGTTCTTC. Its protein is CASSLWGGPGGQFF.

This clonotype was seen repeatedly, ten times or more. This sequence joins TRBV5-1 and TRBJ2-3; D not certain. The germline CDR1 and CDR2 sequences are SGHRS and YFSETQ. Between the trimmed V and J ends, which lost 8 bases and 0 bases, there was a span of 7 bases. This CDR3 region has 12 residues. The CDR3 loop reads CARRDSTDTQYF. The CDR3 DNA follows: TGCGCCAGGCGAGATAGCACAGATACGCAGTATTTT.

This clonotype was seen ten or more times. The CDR3, as DNA: TGCGCCAGCAGCTTGGCCCGCGGCAGTCAGTTTGAAGCTTTCTTT. Encoded protein: CASSLARGSQFEAFF. The chain couples TRBV5-1 to TRBJ1-1; D ambiguous. Trimming took off 0 bases at V and 7 bases at J, with 16 bases between the two ends. Germline V gene data show CDR1 as SGHRS and CDR2 as YFSETQ. The CDR3 is made up of 15 amino acids.

This clonotype was recorded many times. V and J are TRBV4-3 and TRBJ2-3; maybe TRBD2 (5 bases). Germline assignment: CDR1 LGHNA and CDR2 YSLEER. The CDR3 contains 15 residues. Deletions cut 4 bases from V and 1 base from J, with 12 bases between. This CDR3 is CASSPSGTRTDTQYF. The CDR3 DNA follows: TGCGCCAGCAGCCCAAGCGGCACCCGCACAGATACGCAGTATTTT.

This clonotype was seen ten or more times. The genes are TRBV27 and TRBJ2-2; 7 positions match TRBD2. V lost 6 bases, J lost 0 bases, and 4 bases stayed unmatched. Germline V CDR1 and CDR2: MNHEY, SMNVEV (reference sequence). The CDR3 runs 15 residues. The CDR3 bases are TGTGCCAGCAGACCCAGCGGGGCGAACACCGGGGAGCTGTTTTTT. Translation gives CASRPSGANTGELFF.